The present T cell receptor beta chain was sequenced within a study of cytomegalovirus exposure and HLA in healthy donors. Findings and limits, study-wide: Immune exposure information available was restricted to CMV serostatus. Both high specificity and high sensitivity reportedly marked the classifier's diagnosis of cytomegalovirus status. When analyzed later, a missense DCLRE1C variant was found to be linked to TCR beta V- and J-gene trimming.

With respect to this clone: Antigen specificity is unknown.

This CDR3 comprises 12 residues. The germline V and J ends were trimmed by 4 bases and 8 bases, with 12 bases remaining between them. Looked up from germline, CDR1 is SGHNT and CDR2 is YYREEE (reference sequence). This PCR relied on a set of 60 Vbeta primers and 13 Jbeta primers. The data were produced by immunoSEQ multiplex PCR, yet TCRdb's version contains in-frame clones alone and is incomplete. The sample lists under 200,000 clones, 80% occurring once. This receptor was taken from a woman aged 50 to 60 in good health and CMV-seronegative. Sequencing was carried out using PBMCs. The rearrangement uses TRBV5-4 and TRBJ1-1; D remains ambiguous. In DNA, the CDR3 is TGTGCCAGCAGCAGACACACTAGAGAAGCTTTCTTT. Amino acids: CASSRHTREAFF.